This T cell receptor (beta chain) derives from a study of blood T cells in healthy people across ages. This CDR3 has 13 amino acids. CDR1 LGHDT and CDR2 YNNKEL come from the germline V gene (reference sequence). V shed 4 bases and J 11 bases; nucleotides not matched to a gene: 10. A second PCR of 7 to 11 cycles used a sample-barcoded 5' primer and a J-beta primer mix. Researchers report that a template-switch adaptor with 12 random nucleotides tagged each cDNA molecule. TCRdb processed the 5' RACE reads anew with MiXCR; each CDR3 protein has one entry. The sample contains about 1.5 million distinct CDR3 sequences, 42% of which appear only once.

The receptor was derived from a woman aged 18-35 years in good health. V is TRBV3-1 and J is TRBJ1-1; 7 bases are a match to TRBD1. The sample was blood. CDR3 residues: CASSRSREQGAFF. The CDR3 DNA reads as TGTGCCAGCAGCCGTTCCCGTGAACAGGGGGCTTTCTTT.